This T cell receptor beta chain was recorded in a study of technical replicates of blood from a few donors. The CDR3 totals 14 residues. The germline V gene encodes CDR1 SNHLY and CDR2 FYNNEI. V lost 8 bases to trimming and J lost 4 bases; unmatched junction nucleotides: 7. This table comes from immunoSEQ multiplex PCR, and its TCRdb copy is limited to in-frame clones, with some not included. The top ten clones hold roughly 5.3% of a sample with tens of thousands of clones, approximately 83% of them seen once. What was sequenced was PBMCs. This chain joins TRBV2 and TRBJ1-5; 8 nucleotides match TRBD1. This sequence was found in a human donor in good health. Some clones in this sample may be carry-over from other donors' samples. CDR3 in amino acids: CASGRGQANQPQHF. The CDR3 DNA is TGTGCCAGCGGACGGGGACAGGCAAATCAGCCCCAGCATTTT.